The clone carrying this T cell receptor beta chain was observed a few times. Its antigen is undetermined. The data were produced by immunoSEQ multiplex PCR, yet TCRdb's version contains in-frame clones alone and is incomplete. This sample has 950,000 to 1,100,000 clones, with about 70% found just once. This sample is drawn from a study of shared clonotypes between healthy human individuals. Study-wide background: Each donor's CD8 memory used one plate, CD8 naive two, each CD4 subset three.

CDR3 length: 13 amino acids. Germline V gene data show CDR1 as LNHDA and CDR2 as SQIVND (reference sequence). V lost 6 bases and J lost 8; bases outside the gene matches: 7. Researchers partitioned CD4+ cells into CD45RA+ naive and CD45RA-negative memory subsets. Overall study findings and caveats: When compared with the clonotypes that were shared by all four sorted-subset donors, the non-shared clonotypes turned out to have lower generation probabilities.

The receptor was derived from a man aged 18 to 30 in good health. The specimen was memory CD4+ T cells sorted from blood. Subset described: CD45RA-negative fraction. The chain carries TRBV19 and TRBJ1-2, with 9 bases lining up with TRBD1. This CDR3 is CASSDRGTGGYTF. The CDR3 bases are TGTGCCAGTAGCGACAGGGGGACAGGGGGCTACACCTTC.